One sample yielded the 22 T cell receptor beta chains listed below, sequenced in a study of T cells expressing NK-cell markers. TCRdb re-called the 5' RACE reads and gives one entry per CDR3 protein, without DNA. The sample yields around 8,000 distinct CDR3 sequences, of which the top ten take up about 10%. The material sequenced was blood T cells: a sorted CD56 or NKG2C T cell subset, CD4+ or CD8+ T cells, or bulk PBMC T cells (not recorded which). Receptor source: a man aged 18 to 29 in good health.

This clonotype is identified as medium-sized from frequency. This chain connects TRBV7-2 to TRBJ2-3; TCRdb calls TRBD1, which cannot be checked without DNA. There are 16 residues in the CDR3. Germline values: CDR1 SGHTA, CDR2 FQGNSA. This chain's CDR3 is CASSLRTGSGTDTQYF.

Its frequency marks this clonotype as medium-sized. V is TRBV29-1 and J is TRBJ1-4; checking the TCRdb D call of TRBD1 is not possible without DNA. This CDR3 has 13 amino acids. Per germline, CDR1 SQVTM and CDR2 ANQGSEA. The CDR3 protein is CSVPQDTSKKLFF. The full variable domain, with the rest looked up from reference TRBV29-1 and TRBJ1-4, is SAVISQKPSRDICQRGTSLTIQCQVDSQVTMMFWYRQQPGQSLTLIATANQGSEATYESGFVIDKFPISRPNLTFSTLTVSNMSPEDSSIYLCSVPQDTSKKLFFGSGTQLSVL.

The V gene is TRBV29-1, the J gene TRBJ1-2. CDR3 length: 14 amino acids. Germline assignment: CDR1 SQVTM and CDR2 ANQGSEA. CDR3 loop: CSVEFRAGEYGYTF.

This rearrangement joins TRBV7-9 to TRBJ2-1; TCRdb outputs TRBD1, but without DNA this stays unchecked. CDR1 SEHNR and CDR2 FQNEAQ come from the germline V gene (reference sequence). There are 13 residues in the CDR3. CDR3 loop: CASSLNRVNEQFF.

The genes are TRBV6-5 and TRBJ2-1; TCRdb proposes TRBD2, but this gene call is untestable without DNA. Per the germline V gene, CDR1 is MNHEY and CDR2 is SVGAGI. This CDR3 has 15 residues. CDR3 region: CASSYSASGRDEQFF.

The chain carries TRBV4-1 and TRBJ2-6. Looked up from germline, CDR1 is MGHRA and CDR2 is YSYEKL. The CDR3 totals 16 residues. CDR3 sequence: CASSQDGLGGANVLTF.

The chain couples TRBV20-1 to TRBJ2-7; lacking DNA, the TRBD1 call made by TCRdb goes unchecked. This CDR3 is 14 amino acids long. Per germline, CDR1 DFQATT and CDR2 SNEGSKA (reference sequence). The CDR3: CSAADREGRDEQYF.

The V and J genes are TRBV7-6 and TRBJ2-1; checking the TCRdb D call of TRBD2 is not possible without DNA. The germline V gene encodes CDR1 SGHVS and CDR2 FNYEAQ. The CDR3 runs to 17 residues. The CDR3 is CASSPGLALRGANEQFF.

The chain combines TRBV7-6 with TRBJ1-2. This CDR3 comprises 14 residues. Germline V gene data show CDR1 as SGHVS and CDR2 as FNYEAQ. The CDR3 sequence is CASSLAGGTYGYTF.

In terms of frequency, this clonotype is medium-sized (0.01 to 0.1%). This CDR3 is CASSLAASGSGTDTQYF. V usage is TRBV5-1 and J usage is TRBJ2-3; TCRdb calls TRBD2, which cannot be checked without DNA. Germline V gene data show CDR1 as SGHRS and CDR2 as YFSETQ. The CDR3 is 17 amino acids.

The chain links TRBV12-3 or TRBV12-4 to TRBJ2-4; the D gene TCRdb calls, TRBD1, cannot be checked with no DNA. CDR3 length: 18 amino acids. CDR3 sequence reads: CASSRHGPQTGTKNIQYF.

This clonotype counts as medium-sized by frequency. V is TRBV30 and J is TRBJ2-1; no DNA is available, so the TRBD2 call from TCRdb remains unchecked. The CDR3 contains 15 residues. Germline assignment: CDR1 GTSNPN and CDR2 SVGIG (reference sequence). CDR3 sequence reads: CAWSRGLADYNEQFF. Together with reference TRBV30 and TRBJ2-1, the CDR3 gives the full variable domain: SQTIHQWPATLVQPVGSPLSLECTVEGTSNPNLYWYRQAAGRGLQLLFYSVGIGQISSEVPQNLSASRPQDRQFILSSKKLLLSDSGFYLCAWSRGLADYNEQFFGPGTRLTVL.

By frequency, this clonotype is medium-sized. J is TRBJ2-1 and V is TRBV20-1; the D gene TCRdb calls, TRBD2, cannot be checked with no DNA. The CDR3 loop spans 16 amino acids. The germline CDR1 and CDR2 sequences are DFQATT and SNEGSKA (reference sequence). CDR3 residues: CSAPGTSGNAYNEQFF.

The chain joins TRBV30 to TRBJ2-6; TCRdb returns TRBD1, unconfirmable since there is no DNA. The CDR3 runs to 18 residues. Looked up from germline, CDR1 is GTSNPN and CDR2 is SVGIG (reference sequence). CDR3 amino acids: CAWSGIGLPGSGANVLTF. The full variable domain, completed using reference TRBV30 and TRBJ2-6, is SQTIHQWPATLVQPVGSPLSLECTVEGTSNPNLYWYRQAAGRGLQLLFYSVGIGQISSEVPQNLSASRPQDRQFILSSKKLLLSDSGFYLCAWSGIGLPGSGANVLTFGAGSRLTVL.

This clonotype ranks as medium-sized in terms of frequency. The CDR3 loop is CSVETLAGVGNEQFF. The rearrangement uses TRBV29-1 and TRBJ2-1; TCRdb selects TRBD2, and the lack of DNA leaves this call unchecked. The CDR3 spans 15 residues. Germline V gene data show CDR1 as SQVTM and CDR2 as ANQGSEA.

This chain uses TRBV6-1 with TRBJ2-6; TCRdb returns TRBD1, unconfirmable since there is no DNA. The CDR3 is made up of 15 amino acids. Germline V lookup: CDR1 MNHNS, CDR2 SASEGT. The CDR3 sequence: CASKSGAGGANVLTF.

The chain carries TRBV2 and TRBJ1-6; TCRdb gives TRBD1 as the D gene, but with no DNA this cannot be confirmed. The CDR3 loop spans 13 amino acids. Germline V gene data show CDR1 as SNHLY and CDR2 as FYNNEI. CDR3 sequence: CASRTGFGSPLHF. Full variable domain (missing parts from reference TRBV2 and TRBJ1-6): EPEVTQTPSHQVTQMGQEVILRCVPISNHLYFYWYRQILGQKVEFLVSFYNNEISEKSEIFDDQFSVERPDGSNFTLKIRSTKLEDSAMYFCASRTGFGSPLHFGNGTRLTVT.

The rearrangement joins TRBV7-9 to TRBJ1-4. CDR1 is SEHNR and CDR2 is FQNEAQ in the germline V gene (reference sequence). This CDR3 is 15 amino acids long. Here the CDR3 reads CASSQGRATNEKLFF. The full variable domain, rest sourced from reference TRBV7-9 and TRBJ1-4, is DTGVSQNPRHKITKRGQNVTFRCDPISEHNRLYWYRQTLGQGPEFLTYFQNEAQLEKSRLLSDRFSAERPKGSFSTLEIQRTEQGDSAMYLCASSQGRATNEKLFFGSGTQLSVL.

This clonotype is labeled medium-sized (0.01 to 0.1%) based on frequency. The CDR3 sequence: CSARDRMGWDNQPQHF. The chain links TRBV20-1 to TRBJ1-5. Germline V gives CDR1 DFQATT, CDR2 SNEGSKA (reference sequence). The CDR3 contains 16 residues.

The chain uses TRBV20-1 and TRBJ1-3. Germline lookup yields CDR1 DFQATT and CDR2 SNEGSKA (reference sequence). This CDR3 contains 13 residues. CDR3 sequence reads: CSASPNTGNTIYF.

This clonotype is classed as medium-sized by frequency. The chain carries TRBV6-2 or TRBV6-3 and TRBJ2-5; TCRdb selects TRBD2, and the lack of DNA leaves this call unchecked. Germline lookup yields CDR1 MNHEY and CDR2 SVGEGT. The length of the CDR3 is 17 residues. CDR3 sequence reads: CASSYSQGSGKRETQYF.

The chain is built from TRBV5-1 and TRBJ2-7; there is no DNA to check the TCRdb D call of TRBD2. CDR1 and CDR2 from the germline V gene are SGHRS and YFSETQ. CDR3 length: 16 residues. CDR3 sequence reads: CASSLDASGASYEQYF.